The source of this TCR beta chain is a study of control samples from healthy donors and cancer patients. Germline V CDR1 and CDR2: SGHAT, FQDESV (reference sequence). V trimming: 3 bases; J trimming: 2 bases; junction bases outside the gene matches: 1. The CDR3 has 15 residues. Clones were read by immunoSEQ multiplex PCR, and TCRdb kept only the in-frame ones, dropping some. In the table there are around 130,000 clones, around 89% of which are singletons. Sequenced input: blood. This chain connects TRBV11-1 to TRBJ2-2, with TRBD1 identical over 9 bases. This TCR came from a man aged 50-59 years in good health. In nucleotides, the CDR3 is TGTGCCAGCAGCTTGGGACAGGGTAACACCGGGGAGCTGTTTTTT. It codes for CASSLGQGNTGELFF.